This record looks at one T cell receptor (beta chain) sequence and its context. Its binding antigen is unknown. No base-level quality is on record; no much larger clone is a single base apart. The CDR3 runs 17 residues from the cysteine to the phenylalanine. The read is trimmed to its CDR3 DNA, 51 bases read in frame from base 1. From a lookup of the germline V gene, CDR1 and CDR2 are LGHNA and YSLEER. Relative to germline, V is missing 3 bases and J is missing 1 base, with 4 bases of the junction outside any gene match. The library was made by the immunoSEQ multiplex PCR assay. The source is immuneACCESS, and TCRdb retained only in-frame sequences with V and J called. Part of the clones is not carried over; for the studies checked, unresolved V genes explain less than half of this, and the remainder is unexplained. Counted in this sample were more than 65,000 clones; roughly 91% of them appeared once. The ten biggest clones cover 2.8% of the sample.

This record comes from a study of T cells after somatic rescue of genetic block (dated by TCRdb to the early 2020s). For context, the study as a whole: What the study looked at was long-term robustness, specifically in a T-cell system that came about through somatic rescue of a genetic block in T-cell development.

The sequence came from a man under 40. The chain links TRBV4-3 with TRBJ1-4, with 11 junctional bases fitting TRBD1. Specimen: peripheral blood mononuclear cells (PBMCs). The CDR3 loop reads CASSHGQGAKTNEKLFF. The sequence in DNA is TGCGCCAGCAGCCATGGACAGGGGGCGAAAACTAATGAAAAACTGTTTTTT.